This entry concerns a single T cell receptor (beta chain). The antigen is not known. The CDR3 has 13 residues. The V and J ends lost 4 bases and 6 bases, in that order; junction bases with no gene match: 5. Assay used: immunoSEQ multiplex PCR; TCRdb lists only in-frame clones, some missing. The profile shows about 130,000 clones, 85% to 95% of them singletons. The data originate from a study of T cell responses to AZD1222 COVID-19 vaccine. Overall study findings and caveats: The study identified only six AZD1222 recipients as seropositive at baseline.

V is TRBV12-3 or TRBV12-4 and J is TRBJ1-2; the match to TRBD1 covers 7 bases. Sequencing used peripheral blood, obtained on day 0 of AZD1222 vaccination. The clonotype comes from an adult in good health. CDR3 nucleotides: TGTGCCAGCAGTTACAGGGACAGCCATGGCTACACCTTC. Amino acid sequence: CASSYRDSHGYTF.